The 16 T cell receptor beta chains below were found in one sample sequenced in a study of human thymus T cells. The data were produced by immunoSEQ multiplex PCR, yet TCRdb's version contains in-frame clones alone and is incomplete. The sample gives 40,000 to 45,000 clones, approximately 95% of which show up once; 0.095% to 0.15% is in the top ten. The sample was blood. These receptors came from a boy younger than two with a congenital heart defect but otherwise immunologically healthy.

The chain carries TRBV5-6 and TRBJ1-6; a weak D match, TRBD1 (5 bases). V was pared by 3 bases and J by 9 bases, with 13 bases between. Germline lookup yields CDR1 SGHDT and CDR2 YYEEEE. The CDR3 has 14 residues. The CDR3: CASSSPGQGSPLHF. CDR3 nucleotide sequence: TGTGCCAGCAGCTCGCCGGGGCAGGGTTCACCCCTCCACTTT.

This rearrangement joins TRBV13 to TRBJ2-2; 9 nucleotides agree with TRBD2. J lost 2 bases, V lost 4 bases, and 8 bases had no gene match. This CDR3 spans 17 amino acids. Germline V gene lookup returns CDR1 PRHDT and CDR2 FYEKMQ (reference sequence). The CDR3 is CASSSLGAGGNTGELFF. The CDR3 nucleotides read TGTGCCAGCAGCTCTCTTGGAGCGGGGGGCAACACCGGGGAGCTGTTTTTT.

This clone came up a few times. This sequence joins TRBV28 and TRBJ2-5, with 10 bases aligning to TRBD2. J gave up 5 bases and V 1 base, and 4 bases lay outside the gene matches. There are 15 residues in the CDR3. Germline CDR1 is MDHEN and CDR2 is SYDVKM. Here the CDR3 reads CASSLLAGGGETQYF. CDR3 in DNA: TGTGCCAGCAGTTTATTAGCGGGGGGAGGGGAGACCCAGTACTTC.

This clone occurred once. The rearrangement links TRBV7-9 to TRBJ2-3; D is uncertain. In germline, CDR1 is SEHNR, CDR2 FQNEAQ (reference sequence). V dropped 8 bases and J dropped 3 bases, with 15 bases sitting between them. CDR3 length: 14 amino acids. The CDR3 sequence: CASRWSLPTDTQYF. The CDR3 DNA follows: TGTGCCAGCCGCTGGAGCCTCCCTACAGATACGCAGTATTTT.

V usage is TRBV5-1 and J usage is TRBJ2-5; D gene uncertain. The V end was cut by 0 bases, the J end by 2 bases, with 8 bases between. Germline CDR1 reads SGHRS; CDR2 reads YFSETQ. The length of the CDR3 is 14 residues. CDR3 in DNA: TGCGCCAGCAGCTTGGATGGTTCTCAAGAGACCCAGTACTTC. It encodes CASSLDGSQETQYF. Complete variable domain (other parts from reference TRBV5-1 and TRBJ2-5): KAGVTQTPRYLIKTRGQQVTLSCSPISGHRSVSWYQQTPGQGLQFLFEYFSETQRNKGNFPGRFSGRQFSNSRSEMNVSTLELGDSALYLCASSLDGSQETQYFGPGTRLLVL.

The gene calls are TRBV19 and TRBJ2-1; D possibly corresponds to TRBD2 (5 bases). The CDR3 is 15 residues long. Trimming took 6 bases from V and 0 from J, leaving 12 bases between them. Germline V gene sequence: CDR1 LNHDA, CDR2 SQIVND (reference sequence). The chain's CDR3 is CASSSGLSSYNEQFF. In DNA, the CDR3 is TGTGCCAGTAGCTCCGGACTGAGCTCCTACAATGAGCAGTTCTTC.

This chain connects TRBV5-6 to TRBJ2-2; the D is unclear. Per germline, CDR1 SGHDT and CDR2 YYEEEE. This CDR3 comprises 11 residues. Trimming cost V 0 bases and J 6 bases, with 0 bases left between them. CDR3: CASSLAGELFF. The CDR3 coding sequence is TGTGCCAGCAGCTTGGCCGGGGAGCTGTTTTTT.

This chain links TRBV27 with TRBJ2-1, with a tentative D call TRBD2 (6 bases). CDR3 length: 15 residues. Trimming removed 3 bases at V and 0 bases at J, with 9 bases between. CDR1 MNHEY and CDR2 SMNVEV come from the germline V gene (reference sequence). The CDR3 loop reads CASSFSGSSYNEQFF. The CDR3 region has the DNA TGTGCCAGCAGTTTTAGCGGTTCCTCCTACAATGAGCAGTTCTTC.

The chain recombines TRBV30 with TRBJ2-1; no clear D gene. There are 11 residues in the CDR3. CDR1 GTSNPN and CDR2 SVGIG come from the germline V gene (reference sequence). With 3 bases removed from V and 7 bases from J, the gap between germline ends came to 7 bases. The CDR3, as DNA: TGTGCCTGGAGGGCGTTTAATGAGCAGTTCTTC. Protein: CAWRAFNEQFF.

Written as DNA, the CDR3 is TGTGCCAGCAGTGCCAAAAATCTAGGCAATCAGCCCCAGCATTTT. Amino acid sequence: CASSAKNLGNQPQHF. V usage is TRBV27 and J usage is TRBJ1-5; D remains unclear. The CDR3 is 15 residues long. Germline values: CDR1 MNHEY, CDR2 SMNVEV (reference sequence). Trimming took 5 bases from V and 2 from J, leaving 13 bases between them.

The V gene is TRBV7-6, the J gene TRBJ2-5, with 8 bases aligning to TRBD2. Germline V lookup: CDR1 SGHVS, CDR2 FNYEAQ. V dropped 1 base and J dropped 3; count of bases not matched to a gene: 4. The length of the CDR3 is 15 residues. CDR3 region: CASSLGVAGKETQYF. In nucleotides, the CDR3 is TGTGCCAGCAGCTTAGGGGTAGCGGGGAAAGAGACCCAGTACTTC.

For the CDR3, the DNA is TGTGCCAGCAGCTCATCCGGGGGAGGCACCGGGGAGCTGTTTTTT. Its translation: CASSSSGGGTGELFF. J is TRBJ2-2 and V is TRBV6-6; a possible D gene is TRBD2 (6 bases). This CDR3 comprises 15 residues. Trimming pared 6 bases from V and 4 bases from J, leaving 15 bases between. From germline, CDR1 is MNHNY and CDR2 SVGAGI (reference sequence).

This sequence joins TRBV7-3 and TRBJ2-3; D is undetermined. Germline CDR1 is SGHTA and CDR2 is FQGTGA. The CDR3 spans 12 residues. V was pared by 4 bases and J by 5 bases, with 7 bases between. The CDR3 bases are TGTGCCAGCAGCTCCTTCGGAGATACGCAGTATTTT. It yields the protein CASSSFGDTQYF.

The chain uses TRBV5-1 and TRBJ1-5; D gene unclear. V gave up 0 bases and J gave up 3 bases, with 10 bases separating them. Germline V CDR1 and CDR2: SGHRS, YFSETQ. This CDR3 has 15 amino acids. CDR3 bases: TGCGCCAGCAGCTTGGTAGGCGGGCCCAATCAGCCCCAGCATTTT. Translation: CASSLVGGPNQPQHF.

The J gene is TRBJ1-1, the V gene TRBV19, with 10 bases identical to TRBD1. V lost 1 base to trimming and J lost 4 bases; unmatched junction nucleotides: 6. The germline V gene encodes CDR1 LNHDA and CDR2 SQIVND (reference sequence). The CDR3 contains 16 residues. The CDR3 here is CASSIGTGGSSTEAFF. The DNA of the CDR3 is TGTGCCAGTAGTATAGGGACAGGGGGGAGTAGCACTGAAGCTTTCTTT.

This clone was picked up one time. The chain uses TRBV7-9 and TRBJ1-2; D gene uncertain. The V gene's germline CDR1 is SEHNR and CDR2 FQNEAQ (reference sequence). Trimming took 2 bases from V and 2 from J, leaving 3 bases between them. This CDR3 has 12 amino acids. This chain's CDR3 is CASSLNNYGYTF. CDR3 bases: TGTGCCAGCAGCTTAAACAACTATGGCTACACCTTC. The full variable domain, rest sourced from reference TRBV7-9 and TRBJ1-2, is DTGVSQNPRHKITKRGQNVTFRCDPISEHNRLYWYRQTLGQGPEFLTYFQNEAQLEKSRLLSDRFSAERPKGSFSTLEIQRTEQGDSAMYLCASSLNNYGYTFGSGTRLTVV.